This TCR beta chain was identified during a study of OX40 agonist ivuxolimab in advanced cancers. Points from the study as a whole: Some nonresponders likewise displayed low normalized T-cell clonal expansion.

To note about this clone: The antigen is undetermined.

Generated by immunoSEQ multiplex PCR, the TCRdb table keeps only in-frame clones and is missing some. The repertoire holds 23,000 or so clones, 80% to 85% seen once, with 15% to 20% in the top ten. This receptor was obtained from an adult with an advanced solid tumor such as melanoma, head and neck, liver or kidney cancer. The sequenced sample was CD4+ or CD8+ T cells sorted from blood, obtained in a trial of the OX40 agonist ivuxolimab.

DNA for the CDR3: TGTGCCAGCAGTGCAGGACAGGGGGTATATGGTGGCTACACCTTC. Translating it yields CASSAGQGVYGGYTF. The chain employs TRBV2 and TRBJ1-2; 10 bases are shared with TRBD1. J was trimmed by 7 bases and V by 4 bases; bases with no gene match: 9. Germline V gene data show CDR1 as SNHLY and CDR2 as FYNNEI. The CDR3 has 15 residues.